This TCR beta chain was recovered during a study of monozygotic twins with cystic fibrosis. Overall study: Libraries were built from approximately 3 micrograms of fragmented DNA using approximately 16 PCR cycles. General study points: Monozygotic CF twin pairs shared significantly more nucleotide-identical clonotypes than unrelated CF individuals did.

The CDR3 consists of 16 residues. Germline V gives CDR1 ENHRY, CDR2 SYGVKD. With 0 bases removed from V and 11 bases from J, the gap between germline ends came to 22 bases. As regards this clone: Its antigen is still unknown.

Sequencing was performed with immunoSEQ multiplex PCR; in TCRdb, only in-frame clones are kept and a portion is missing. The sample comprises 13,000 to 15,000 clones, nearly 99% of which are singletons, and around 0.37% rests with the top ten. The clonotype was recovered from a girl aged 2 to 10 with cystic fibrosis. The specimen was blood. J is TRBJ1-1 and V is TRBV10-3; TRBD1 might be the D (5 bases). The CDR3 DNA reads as TGTGCCATCAGTGAGTCGACCCACCCCCCAGGGCCAAGGGCTTTCTTT. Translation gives CAISESTHPPGPRAFF.